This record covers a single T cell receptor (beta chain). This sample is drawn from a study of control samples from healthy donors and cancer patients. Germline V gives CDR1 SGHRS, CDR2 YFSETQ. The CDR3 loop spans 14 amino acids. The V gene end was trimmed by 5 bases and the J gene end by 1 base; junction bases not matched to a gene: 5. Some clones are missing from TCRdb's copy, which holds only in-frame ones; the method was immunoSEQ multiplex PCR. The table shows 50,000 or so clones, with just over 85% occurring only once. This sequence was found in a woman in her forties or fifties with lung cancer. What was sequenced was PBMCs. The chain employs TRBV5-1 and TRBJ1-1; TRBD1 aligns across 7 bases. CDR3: CASRKTGPNTEAFF. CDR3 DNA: TGCGCCAGCAGAAAGACAGGGCCGAACACTGAAGCTTTCTTT.